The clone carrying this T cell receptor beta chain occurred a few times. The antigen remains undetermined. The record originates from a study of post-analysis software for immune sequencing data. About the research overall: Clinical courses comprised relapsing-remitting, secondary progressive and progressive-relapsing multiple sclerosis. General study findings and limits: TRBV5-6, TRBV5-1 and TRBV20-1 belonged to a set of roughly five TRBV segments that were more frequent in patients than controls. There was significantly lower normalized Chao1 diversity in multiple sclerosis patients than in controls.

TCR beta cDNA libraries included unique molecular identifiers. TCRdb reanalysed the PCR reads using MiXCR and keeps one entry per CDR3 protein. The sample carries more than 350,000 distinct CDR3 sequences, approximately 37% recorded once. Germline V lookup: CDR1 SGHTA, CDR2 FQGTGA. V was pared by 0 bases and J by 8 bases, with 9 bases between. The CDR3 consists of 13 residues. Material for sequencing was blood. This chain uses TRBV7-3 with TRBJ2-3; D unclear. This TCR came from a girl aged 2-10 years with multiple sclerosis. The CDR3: CASSLTATGTQYF. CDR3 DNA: TGTGCCAGCAGCTTAACCGCAACGGGTACGCAGTATTTT.